This is a list of T cell receptor beta chains from one sample in a study of blood T cell repertoires in COVID-19. Produced via immunoSEQ multiplex PCR; TCRdb's table is partial and in-frame only. Counted here are roughly 250,000 clones, around nine tenths occurring once; the ten biggest clones make up 1.9%. Source material: PBMCs or T cells enriched from blood (not recorded which). These receptors were taken from a woman aged 18-29 years who had recovered from COVID-19. CDR3s include the opening cysteine and the closing phenylalanine or tryptophan. D genes are given only for firm matches. The size of a clone is reported for some rows only, either as once, few or many, or as a class for expanded clones.

D: TRBD1
J: TRBJ2-2
size: -
V: TRBV11-3
CDR3: CASSLSPGTANTGELFF
DNA: TGTGCCAGCAGCTTATCCCCCGGGACAGCGAACACCGGGGAGCTGTTTTTT

D: TRBD2
J: TRBJ2-7
size: -
V: TRBV9
CDR3: CASSHVGGLDPHEQYF
DNA: TGTGCCAGCAGCCACGTGGGGGGGTTGGACCCCCACGAGCAGTACTTC

D: TRBD1
J: TRBJ2-7
size: -
V: TRBV10-3
CDR3: CAIAGTGGKEQYF
DNA: TGTGCCATCGCCGGGACAGGGGGCAAAGAGCAGTACTTC

D: TRBD1
J: TRBJ1-2
size: -
V: TRBV28
CDR3: CASSYQDRLGYGYTF
DNA: TGTGCCAGCAGCTACCAGGACAGGTTAGGCTATGGCTACACCTTC

D: -
J: TRBJ1-6
size: -
V: TRBV6-1
CDR3: CASSDLPDYSPLHF
DNA: TGTGCCAGCAGTGATCTGCCGGACTATTCACCCCTCCACTTT

D: -
J: TRBJ1-5
size: few
V: TRBV21-1
CDR3: CASSLRRRGYQPQHF
DNA: TGTGCCAGCAGCTTAAGGAGGAGGGGCTATCAGCCCCAGCATTTT

D: TRBD1
J: TRBJ1-6
size: -
V: TRBV5-4
CDR3: CASSSARDRYNSPLHF
DNA: TGTGCCAGCAGCTCGGCCCGGGACAGGTATAATTCACCCCTCCACTTT

D: -
J: TRBJ1-4
size: -
V: TRBV29-1
CDR3: CSAIQSRGSGKLFF
DNA: TGCAGCGCAATACAATCTAGGGGGTCGGGAAAACTGTTTTTT

D: -
J: TRBJ1-4
size: -
V: TRBV2
CDR3: CASSGLGATNEKLFF
DNA: TGTGCCAGCAGTGGGCTCGGAGCAACTAATGAAAAACTGTTTTTT

D: -
J: TRBJ1-1
size: -
V: TRBV3-1/TRBV3-2
CDR3: CASSRSRRTEAFF
DNA: TGTGCCAGCAGCCGATCCCGGAGGACTGAAGCTTTCTTT

D: TRBD1
J: TRBJ1-1
size: -
V: TRBV7-6
CDR3: CASSPGQGLVAFF
DNA: TGTGCCAGCAGCCCCGGACAGGGATTGGTAGCTTTCTTT

D: -
J: TRBJ1-1
size: few
V: TRBV7-3
CDR3: CASSFLPVSDTEAFF
DNA: TGTGCCAGCAGCTTTCTCCCGGTGTCGGACACTGAAGCTTTCTTT

D: -
J: TRBJ1-1
size: -
V: TRBV5-8
CDR3: CASSRTTGSVFRTEAFF
DNA: TGTGCCAGCAGCCGGACAACAGGGAGCGTGTTTCGCACTGAAGCTTTCTTT

D: -
J: TRBJ2-7
size: -
V: TRBV6-5
CDR3: CASSYGGGRPSYEQYF
DNA: TGTGCCAGCAGTTATGGAGGTGGCCGCCCCTCCTACGAGCAGTACTTC

D: -
J: TRBJ1-2
size: -
V: TRBV19
CDR3: CASSSPWHGYTF
DNA: TGTGCCAGTAGTTCTCCATGGCATGGCTACACCTTC

D: TRBD1
J: TRBJ1-1
size: -
V: TRBV18
CDR3: CASSPPGQPRNTEAFF
DNA: TGTGCCAGCTCACCGCCGGGACAGCCAAGGAACACTGAAGCTTTCTTT

D: TRBD2
J: TRBJ2-1
size: -
V: TRBV4-2
CDR3: CASLGGSGGAVLGEQFF
DNA: TGTGCCAGCCTTGGGGGCAGCGGGGGGGCAGTTTTAGGTGAGCAGTTCTTC

D: -
J: TRBJ2-3
size: -
V: TRBV7-2
CDR3: CASTKGGGTDTQYF
DNA: TGTGCCAGCACCAAGGGGGGGGGCACAGATACGCAGTATTTT

D: -
J: TRBJ1-5
size: -
V: TRBV20-1
CDR3: CSASDLGHQPQHF
DNA: TGCAGTGCTAGTGATCTGGGCCATCAGCCCCAGCATTTT

D: TRBD1
J: TRBJ1-1
size: few
V: TRBV10-3
CDR3: CAISEKDRVAFF
DNA: TGTGCCATCAGTGAAAAGGACAGGGTGGCTTTCTTT